The present entry profiles one T cell receptor beta chain with its context. In germline, CDR1 is MDHEN, CDR2 SYDVKM. The CDR3 covers 13 residues. Trimming removed 1 base at V and 5 bases at J, with 9 bases between. Subsets obtained from CD4+ cells comprised CD45RA+ naive and CD45RA-negative memory cells. This specimen comes from a study of shared clonotypes between healthy human individuals. Genomic DNA per cell subset filled all wells of several immunoSEQ plates. Clones were sequenced by immunoSEQ multiplex PCR, and TCRdb holds only the in-frame ones, with some missing. The sample has around 510,000 clones, 95% to 96% seen once.

The source is a woman younger than 45 in good health. The chain uses TRBV28 and TRBJ2-7, with D tentatively TRBD1 (5 bases). The sequencing input was naive CD4+ T cells sorted from blood. As to subset: CD45RA+ positively selected. This chain's CDR3 is CASSLSFRDEQYF. The CDR3 DNA reads TGTGCCAGCAGTTTATCCTTCAGGGACGAGCAGTACTTC.